The clone carrying this TCR beta chain was observed a handful of times. Its matching antigen is unknown. The sample belongs to a study of identical twins. Study-level results: Fewer insertions were carried by abundant cord blood beta clonotypes, but none was seen in memory repertoires.

It was template switching that added a universal primer site, and there were unique molecular identifiers on the cDNA. TCRdb itself ran the 5' RACE reads through MiXCR, one entry per CDR3 protein. The profile shows 200,000 to 300,000 distinct CDR3 sequences, roughly 10% of them singletons. This CDR3 region has 11 residues. Trimming took off 3 bases at V and 3 bases at J, with 3 bases between the two ends. Germline V gives CDR1 SEHNR, CDR2 FQNEAQ (reference sequence). This TCR was recovered from a man between 45 and 60 years old in good health. The rearrangement links TRBV7-9 to TRBJ2-7, with no clear D. The sequencing input was memory T cells sorted from blood. CDR3 nucleotide sequence: TGTGCCAGCAGCTTTGTCTACGAGCAGTACTTC. Protein sequence: CASSFVYEQYF.